This T cell receptor (beta chain) was identified in a study of cytomegalovirus exposure and HLA in healthy donors. Findings of the study overall: The authors listed 180 or so TCR beta chains as cytomegalovirus-associated. With later analysis, a missense DCLRE1C variant became linked to TCR beta V- and J-gene trimming. Previously analyzed data showed that most TCR beta V segments were productive at a frequency of about 90% or about 30%. Reported findings show TCR beta sequences accurately forecast HLA-A and HLA-B alleles in most subjects.

PCR primers comprised 60 Vbeta and 13 Jbeta primers. This table comes from immunoSEQ multiplex PCR, and its TCRdb copy is limited to in-frame clones, with some not included. The sample shows roughly 300,000 clones, roughly 85% of them seen only once. V lost 0 bases, J lost 1 base, and 8 bases lay in between. The CDR3 is made up of 15 amino acids. Germline CDR1 SGHTS, CDR2 YDEGEE. On this clone: Its antigen remains unknown.

Sequencing used PBMCs. The sequence derives from a man in his forties or fifties in good health and CMV-seropositive. The rearrangement uses TRBV5-8 and TRBJ1-5; D is perhaps TRBD1 (5 bases). The DNA for the CDR3 is TGTGCCAGCAGCTTGGCAGGGTGGAGCAATCAGCCCCAGCATTTT. Its protein product is CASSLAGWSNQPQHF.